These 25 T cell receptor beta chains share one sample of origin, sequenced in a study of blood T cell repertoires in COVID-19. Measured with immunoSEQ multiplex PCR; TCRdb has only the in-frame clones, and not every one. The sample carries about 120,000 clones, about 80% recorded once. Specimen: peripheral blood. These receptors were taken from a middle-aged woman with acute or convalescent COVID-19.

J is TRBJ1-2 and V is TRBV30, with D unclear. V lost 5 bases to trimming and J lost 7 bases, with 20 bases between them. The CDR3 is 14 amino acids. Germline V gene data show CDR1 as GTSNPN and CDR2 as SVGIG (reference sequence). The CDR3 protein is CAWAVDLRIGGYTF. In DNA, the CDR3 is TGTGCCTGGGCGGTAGATTTGAGGATTGGTGGCTACACCTTC. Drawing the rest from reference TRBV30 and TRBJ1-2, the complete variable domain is SQTIHQWPATLVQPVGSPLSLECTVEGTSNPNLYWYRQAAGRGLQLLFYSVGIGQISSEVPQNLSASRPQDRQFILSSKKLLLSDSGFYLCAWAVDLRIGGYTFGSGTRLTVV.

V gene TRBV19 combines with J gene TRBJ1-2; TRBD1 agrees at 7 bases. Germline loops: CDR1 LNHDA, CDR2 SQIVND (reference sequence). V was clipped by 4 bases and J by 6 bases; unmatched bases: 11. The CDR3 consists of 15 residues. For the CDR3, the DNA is TGTGCCAGTAGTAGGGGGCTTGAAAGGGGGCATGGCTACACCTTC. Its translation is CASSRGLERGHGYTF. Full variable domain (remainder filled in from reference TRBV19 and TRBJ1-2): DGGITQSPKYLFRKEGQNVTLSCEQNLNHDAMYWYRQDPGQGLRLIYYSQIVNDFQKGDIAEGYSVSREKKESFPLTVTSAQKNPTAFYLCASSRGLERGHGYTFGSGTRLTVV.

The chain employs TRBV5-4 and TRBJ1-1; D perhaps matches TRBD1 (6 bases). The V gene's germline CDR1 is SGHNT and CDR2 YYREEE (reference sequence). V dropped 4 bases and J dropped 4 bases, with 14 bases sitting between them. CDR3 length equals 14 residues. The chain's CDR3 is CASSLQGLGTEAFF. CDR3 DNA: TGTGCCAGCAGCCTACAGGGATTGGGCACTGAAGCTTTCTTT.

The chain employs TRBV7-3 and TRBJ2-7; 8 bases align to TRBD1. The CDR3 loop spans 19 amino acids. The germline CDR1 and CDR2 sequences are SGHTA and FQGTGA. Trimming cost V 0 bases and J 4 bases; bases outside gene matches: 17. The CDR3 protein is CASSLTGVCPGDRSYEQYF. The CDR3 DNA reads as TGTGCCAGCAGCTTAACCGGCGTTTGTCCTGGGGACAGGAGTTACGAGCAGTACTTC.

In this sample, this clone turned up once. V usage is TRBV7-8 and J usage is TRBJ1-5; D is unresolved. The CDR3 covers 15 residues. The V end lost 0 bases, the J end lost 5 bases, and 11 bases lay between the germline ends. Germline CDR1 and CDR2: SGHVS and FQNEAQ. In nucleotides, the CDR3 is TGTGCCAGCAGCTTAGCGCTGGCACCTCATCAGCCCCAGCATTTT. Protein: CASSLALAPHQPQHF.

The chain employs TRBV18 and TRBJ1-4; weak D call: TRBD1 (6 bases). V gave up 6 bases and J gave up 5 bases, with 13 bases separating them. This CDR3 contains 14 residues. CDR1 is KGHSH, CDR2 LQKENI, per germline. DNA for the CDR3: TGTGCCAGCTCGAGGACAGAAAAGAATGAAAAACTGTTTTTT. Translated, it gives CASSRTEKNEKLFF.

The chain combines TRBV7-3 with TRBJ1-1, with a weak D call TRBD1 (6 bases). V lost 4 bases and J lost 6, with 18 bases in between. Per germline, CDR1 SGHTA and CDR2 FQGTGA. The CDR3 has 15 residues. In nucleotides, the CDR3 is TGTGCCAGCAGCTCTAGCACAGGGTGGATGGCTGAAGCTTTCTTT. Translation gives CASSSSTGWMAEAFF.

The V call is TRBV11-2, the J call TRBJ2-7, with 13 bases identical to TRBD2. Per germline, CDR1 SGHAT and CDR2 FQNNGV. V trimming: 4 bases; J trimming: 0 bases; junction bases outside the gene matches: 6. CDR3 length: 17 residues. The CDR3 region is CASSYTSGGVYSYEQYF. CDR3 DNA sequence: TGTGCCAGCAGCTACACTAGCGGGGGGGTTTACTCCTACGAGCAGTACTTC. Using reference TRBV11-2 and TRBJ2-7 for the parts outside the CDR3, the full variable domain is EAGVAQSPRYKIIEKRQSVAFWCNPISGHATLYWYQQILGQGPKLLIQFQNNGVVDDSQLPKDRFSAERLKGVDSTLKIQPAKLEDSAVYLCASSYTSGGVYSYEQYFGPGTRLTVT.

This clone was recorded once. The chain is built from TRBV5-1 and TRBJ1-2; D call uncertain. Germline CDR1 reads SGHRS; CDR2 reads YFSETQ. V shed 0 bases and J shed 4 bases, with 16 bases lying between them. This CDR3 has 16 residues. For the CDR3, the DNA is TGCGCCAGCAGCTTGGGTGTTCAAATAGCCGGCTATGGCTACACCTTC. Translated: CASSLGVQIAGYGYTF.

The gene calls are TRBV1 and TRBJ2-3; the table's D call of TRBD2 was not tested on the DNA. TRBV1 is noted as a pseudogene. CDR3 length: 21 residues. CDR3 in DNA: TGCACCAGCAGCCAAGGGACTAGAAGCGGGGGGGTTCTGGTCTCTCCCAATACGCAGTATTTT. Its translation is CTSSQGTRSGGVLVSPNTQYF.

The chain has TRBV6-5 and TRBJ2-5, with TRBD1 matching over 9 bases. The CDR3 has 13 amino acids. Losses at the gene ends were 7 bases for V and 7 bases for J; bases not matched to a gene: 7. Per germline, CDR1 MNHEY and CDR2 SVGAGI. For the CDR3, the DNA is TGTGCCAGCACTGGGACAGGGTTTTCGACCCAGTACTTC. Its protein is CASTGTGFSTQYF.

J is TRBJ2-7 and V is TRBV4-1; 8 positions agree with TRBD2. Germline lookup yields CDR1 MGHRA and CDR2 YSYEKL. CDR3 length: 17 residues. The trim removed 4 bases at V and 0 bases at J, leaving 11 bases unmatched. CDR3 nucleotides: TGCGCCAGCAGCCGGGAATCTACTAGCGGTCTCTCCTACGAGCAGTACTTC. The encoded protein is CASSRESTSGLSYEQYF.

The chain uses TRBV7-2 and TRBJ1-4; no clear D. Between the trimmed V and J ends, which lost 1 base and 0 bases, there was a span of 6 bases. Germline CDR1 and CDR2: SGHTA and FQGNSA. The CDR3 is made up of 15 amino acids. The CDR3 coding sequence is TGTGCCAGCAGCTTAGGGGCATCAACTAATGAAAAACTGTTTTTT. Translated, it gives CASSLGASTNEKLFF.

The CDR3 is CASSRLTTTGSQETQYF. The CDR3 nucleotides read TGTGCCAGCAGCCGCCTGACCACCACAGGGAGCCAAGAGACCCAGTACTTC. The rearrangement joins TRBV7-9 to TRBJ2-5; TRBD1 might be the D (6 bases). Looked up from germline, CDR1 is SEHNR and CDR2 is FQNEAQ (reference sequence). The length of the CDR3 is 17 residues. Trimming removed 5 bases at V and 1 base at J, with 20 bases between.

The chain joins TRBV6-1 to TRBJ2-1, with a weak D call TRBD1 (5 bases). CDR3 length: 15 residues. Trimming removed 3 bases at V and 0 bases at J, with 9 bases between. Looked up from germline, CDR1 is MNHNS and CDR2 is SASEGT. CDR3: CASSDYRSSYNEQFF. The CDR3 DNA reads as TGTGCCAGCAGTGATTACAGGAGCTCCTACAATGAGCAGTTCTTC.

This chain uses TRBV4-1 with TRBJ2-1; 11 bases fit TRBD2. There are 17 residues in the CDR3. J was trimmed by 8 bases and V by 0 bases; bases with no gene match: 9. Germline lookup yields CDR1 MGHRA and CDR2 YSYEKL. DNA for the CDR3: TGCGCCAGCAGCCAAGAAGGGCTAGCGGGGGGAAGGGATGAGCAGTTCTTC. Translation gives CASSQEGLAGGRDEQFF.

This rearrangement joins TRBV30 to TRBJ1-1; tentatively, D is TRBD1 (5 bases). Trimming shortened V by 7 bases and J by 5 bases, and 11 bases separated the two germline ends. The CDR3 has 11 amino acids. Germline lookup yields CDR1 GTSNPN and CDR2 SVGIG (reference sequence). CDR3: CAYKRGTEAFF. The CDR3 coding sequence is TGTGCCTACAAAAGGGGAACTGAAGCTTTCTTT.

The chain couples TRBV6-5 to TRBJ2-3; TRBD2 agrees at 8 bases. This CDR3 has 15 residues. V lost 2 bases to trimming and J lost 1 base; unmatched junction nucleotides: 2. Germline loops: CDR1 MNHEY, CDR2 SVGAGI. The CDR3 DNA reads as TGTGCCAGCAGTTACGGGCGGGGGGGCACAGATACGCAGTATTTT. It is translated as CASSYGRGGTDTQYF.

As DNA, the CDR3 is TGTGCCAGCAGCTTAGGGGGGACTTCGACGAACACCGGGGAGCTGTTTTTT. It yields the protein CASSLGGTSTNTGELFF. The chain uses TRBV7-7 and TRBJ2-2; D perhaps matches TRBD2 (6 bases). CDR1 is SSHAT and CDR2 is FNYEAQ in the germline V gene (reference sequence). This CDR3 region has 17 residues. The germline V and J ends were trimmed by 1 base and 0 bases, with 12 bases remaining between them.

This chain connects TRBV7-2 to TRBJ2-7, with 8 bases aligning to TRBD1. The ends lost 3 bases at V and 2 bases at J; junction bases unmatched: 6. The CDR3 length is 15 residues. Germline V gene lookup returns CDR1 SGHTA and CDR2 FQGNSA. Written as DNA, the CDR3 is TGTGCCAGCAGCTTGGAGGGGACAGGACCCTACGAGCAGTACTTC. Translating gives CASSLEGTGPYEQYF.

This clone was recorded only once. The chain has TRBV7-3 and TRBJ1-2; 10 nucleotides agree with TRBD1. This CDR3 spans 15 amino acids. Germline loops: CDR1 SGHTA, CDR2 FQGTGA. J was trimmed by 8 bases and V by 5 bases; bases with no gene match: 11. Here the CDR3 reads CASSLSGTGVRGYTF. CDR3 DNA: TGTGCCAGCAGCCTATCCGGGACAGGGGTTCGGGGCTACACCTTC.

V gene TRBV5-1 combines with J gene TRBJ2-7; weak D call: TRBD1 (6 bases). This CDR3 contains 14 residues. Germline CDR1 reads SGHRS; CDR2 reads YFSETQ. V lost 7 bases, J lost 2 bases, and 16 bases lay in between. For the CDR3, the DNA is TGCGCCAGCGGCGGATCCCCAGGGGCCTACGAGCAGTACTTC. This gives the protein CASGGSPGAYEQYF.

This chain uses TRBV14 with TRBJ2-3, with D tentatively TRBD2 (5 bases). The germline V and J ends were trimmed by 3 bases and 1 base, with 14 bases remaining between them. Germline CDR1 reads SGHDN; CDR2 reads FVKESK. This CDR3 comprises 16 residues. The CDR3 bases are TGTGCCAGCAGCCATGCTCACCCCGGGGGCACAGATACGCAGTATTTT. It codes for CASSHAHPGGTDTQYF.

CDR3 amino acids: CASSLVATGETQYF. As DNA, the CDR3 is TGCGCCAGCAGCTTGGTAGCCACGGGGGAGACCCAGTACTTC. This chain links TRBV5-1 with TRBJ2-5; weak D call: TRBD2 (5 bases). The V end was cut by 0 bases, the J end by 5 bases, with 11 bases between. CDR3 size: 14 residues. Germline lookup yields CDR1 SGHRS and CDR2 YFSETQ.

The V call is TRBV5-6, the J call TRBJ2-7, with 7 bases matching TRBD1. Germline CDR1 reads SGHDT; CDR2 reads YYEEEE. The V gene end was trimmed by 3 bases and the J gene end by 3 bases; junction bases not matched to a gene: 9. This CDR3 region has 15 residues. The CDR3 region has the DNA TGTGCCAGCAGCTCGCCCCCCGGGACAGTCTACGAGCAGTACTTC. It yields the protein CASSSPPGTVYEQYF.